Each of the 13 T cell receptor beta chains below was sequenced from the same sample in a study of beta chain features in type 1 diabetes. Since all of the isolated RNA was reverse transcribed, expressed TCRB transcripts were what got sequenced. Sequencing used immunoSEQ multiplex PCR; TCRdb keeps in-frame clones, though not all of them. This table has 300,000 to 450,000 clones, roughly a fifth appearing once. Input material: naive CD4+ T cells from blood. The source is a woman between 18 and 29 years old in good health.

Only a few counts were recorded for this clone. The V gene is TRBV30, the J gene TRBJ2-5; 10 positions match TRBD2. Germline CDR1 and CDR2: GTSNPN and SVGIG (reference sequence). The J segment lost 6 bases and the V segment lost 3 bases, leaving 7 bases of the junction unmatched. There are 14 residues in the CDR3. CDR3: CAWRLAGVLKTQYF. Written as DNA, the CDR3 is TGTGCCTGGAGGCTAGCGGGAGTTTTAAAGACCCAGTACTTC.

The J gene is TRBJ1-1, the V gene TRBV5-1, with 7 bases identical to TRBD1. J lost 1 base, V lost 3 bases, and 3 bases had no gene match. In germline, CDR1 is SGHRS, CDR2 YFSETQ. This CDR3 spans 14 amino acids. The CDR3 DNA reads TGCGCCAGCAGCTCGACAGGGCCGAACACTGAAGCTTTCTTT. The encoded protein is CASSSTGPNTEAFF.

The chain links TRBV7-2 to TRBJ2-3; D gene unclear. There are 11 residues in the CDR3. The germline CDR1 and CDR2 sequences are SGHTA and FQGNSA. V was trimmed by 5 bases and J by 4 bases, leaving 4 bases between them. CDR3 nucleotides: TGTGCCAGCAGCCGTTCAGATACGCAGTATTTT. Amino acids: CASSRSDTQYF.

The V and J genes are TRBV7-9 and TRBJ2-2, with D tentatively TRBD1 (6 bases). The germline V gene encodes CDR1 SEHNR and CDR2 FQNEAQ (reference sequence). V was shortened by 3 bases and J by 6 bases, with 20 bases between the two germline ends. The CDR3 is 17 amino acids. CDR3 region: CASSLGPQGLKSGELFF. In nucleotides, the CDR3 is TGTGCCAGCAGCTTGGGCCCACAGGGTTTGAAGTCCGGGGAGCTGTTTTTT.

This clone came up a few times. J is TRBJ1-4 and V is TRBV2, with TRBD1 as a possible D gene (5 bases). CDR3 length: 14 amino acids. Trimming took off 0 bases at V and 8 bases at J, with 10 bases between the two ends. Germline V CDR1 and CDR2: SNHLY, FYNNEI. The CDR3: CASSEAQGREKLFF. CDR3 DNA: TGTGCCAGCAGTGAAGCCCAGGGAAGAGAAAAACTGTTTTTT.

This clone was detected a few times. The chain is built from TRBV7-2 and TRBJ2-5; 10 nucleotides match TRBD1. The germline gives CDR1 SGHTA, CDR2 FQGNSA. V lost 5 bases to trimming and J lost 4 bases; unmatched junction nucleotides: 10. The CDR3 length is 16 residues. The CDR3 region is CASSHRDRGRVETQYF. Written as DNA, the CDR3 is TGTGCCAGCAGCCATAGGGACAGGGGAAGGGTAGAGACCCAGTACTTC.

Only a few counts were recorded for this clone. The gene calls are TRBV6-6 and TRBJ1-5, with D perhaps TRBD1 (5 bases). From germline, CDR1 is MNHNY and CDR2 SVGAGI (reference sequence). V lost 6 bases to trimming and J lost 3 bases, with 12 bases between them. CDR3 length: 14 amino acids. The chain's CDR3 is CASRDGGTNQPQHF. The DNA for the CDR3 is TGTGCCAGCAGGGACGGGGGAACCAATCAGCCCCAGCATTTT.

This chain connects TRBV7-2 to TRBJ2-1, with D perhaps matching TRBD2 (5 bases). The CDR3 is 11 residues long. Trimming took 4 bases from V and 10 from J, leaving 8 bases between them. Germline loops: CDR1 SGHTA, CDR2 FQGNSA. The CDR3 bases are TGTGCCAGCAGCTCCCGGAGGGAGCAGTTCTTC. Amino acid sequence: CASSSRREQFF.

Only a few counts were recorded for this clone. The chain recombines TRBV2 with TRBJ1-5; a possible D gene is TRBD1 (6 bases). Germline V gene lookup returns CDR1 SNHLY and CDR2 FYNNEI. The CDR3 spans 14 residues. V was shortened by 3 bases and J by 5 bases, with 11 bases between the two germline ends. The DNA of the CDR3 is TGTGCCAGCAGTGAGTTACAGGGTTATCAGCCCCAGCATTTT. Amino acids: CASSELQGYQPQHF.

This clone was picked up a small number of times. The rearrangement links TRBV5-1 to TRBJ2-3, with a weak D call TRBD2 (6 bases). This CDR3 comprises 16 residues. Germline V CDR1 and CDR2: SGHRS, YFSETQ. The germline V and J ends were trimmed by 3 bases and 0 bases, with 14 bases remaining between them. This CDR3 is CASSSGAGTSTDTQYF. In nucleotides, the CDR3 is TGCGCCAGCAGCTCTGGTGCGGGGACTAGCACAGATACGCAGTATTTT.

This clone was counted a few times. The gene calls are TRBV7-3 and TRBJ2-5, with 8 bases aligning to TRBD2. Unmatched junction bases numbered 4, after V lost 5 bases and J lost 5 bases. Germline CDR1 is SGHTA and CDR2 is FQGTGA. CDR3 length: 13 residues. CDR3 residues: CASSPGGGETQYF. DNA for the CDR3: TGTGCCAGCAGCCCCGGCGGGGGGGAGACCCAGTACTTC.

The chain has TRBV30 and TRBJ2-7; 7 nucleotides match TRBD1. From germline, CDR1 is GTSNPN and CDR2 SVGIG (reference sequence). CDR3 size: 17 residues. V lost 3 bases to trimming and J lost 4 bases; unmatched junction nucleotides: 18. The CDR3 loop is CAWRKPGQAWTSYEQYF. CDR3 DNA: TGTGCCTGGAGGAAACCCGGACAGGCCTGGACGTCATACGAGCAGTACTTC.

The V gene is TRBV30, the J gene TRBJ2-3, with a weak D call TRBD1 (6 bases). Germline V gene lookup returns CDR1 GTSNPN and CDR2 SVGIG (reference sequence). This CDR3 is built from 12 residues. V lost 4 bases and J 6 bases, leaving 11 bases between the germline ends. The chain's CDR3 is CAWKQGLDTQYF. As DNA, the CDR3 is TGTGCCTGGAAACAGGGCCTTGATACGCAGTATTTT.